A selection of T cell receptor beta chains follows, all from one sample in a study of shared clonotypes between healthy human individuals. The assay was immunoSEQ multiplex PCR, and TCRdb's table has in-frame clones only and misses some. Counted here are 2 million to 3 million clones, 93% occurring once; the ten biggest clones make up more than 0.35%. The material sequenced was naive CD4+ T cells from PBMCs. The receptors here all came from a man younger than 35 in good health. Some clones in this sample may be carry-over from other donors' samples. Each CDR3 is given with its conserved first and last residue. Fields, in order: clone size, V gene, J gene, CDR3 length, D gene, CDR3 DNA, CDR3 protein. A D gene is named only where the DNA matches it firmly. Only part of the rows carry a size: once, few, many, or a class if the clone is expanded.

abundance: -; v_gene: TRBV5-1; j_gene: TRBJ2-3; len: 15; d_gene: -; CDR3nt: TGCGCCAGCAGCTTGGATGAAGGGAGCACAGATACGCAGTATTTT; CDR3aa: CASSLDEGSTDTQYF
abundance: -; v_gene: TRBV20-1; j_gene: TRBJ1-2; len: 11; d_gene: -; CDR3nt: TGCAGTGCGTCGGGCGTGGATGGCTACACCTTC; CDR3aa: CSASGVDGYTF
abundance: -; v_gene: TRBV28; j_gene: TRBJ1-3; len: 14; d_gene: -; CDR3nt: TGTGCCAGCAAGAAGGGGGGGCTGGGAAACACCATATATTTT; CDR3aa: CASKKGGLGNTIYF
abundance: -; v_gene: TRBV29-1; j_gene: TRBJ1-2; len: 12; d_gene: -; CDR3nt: TGCAGCACCAGAGGAGGGAACTATGGCTACACCTTC; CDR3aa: CSTRGGNYGYTF
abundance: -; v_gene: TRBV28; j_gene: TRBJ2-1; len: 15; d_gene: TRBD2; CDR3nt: TGTGCCAGCAGCTTCCGGACTAGCGGGAGGAATGAGCAGTTCTTC; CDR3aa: CASSFRTSGRNEQFF
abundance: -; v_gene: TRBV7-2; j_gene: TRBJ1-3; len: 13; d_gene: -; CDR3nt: TGTGCCAGCAGCTTTCGACGGAGAAACACCATATATTTT; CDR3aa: CASSFRRRNTIYF
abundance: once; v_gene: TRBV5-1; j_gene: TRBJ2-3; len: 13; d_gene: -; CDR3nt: TGCGCCAGCAGCAGGGAAGATGGGGATACGCAGTATTTT; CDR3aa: CASSREDGDTQYF
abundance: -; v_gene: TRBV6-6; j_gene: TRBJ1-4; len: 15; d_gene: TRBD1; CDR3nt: TGTGCCAGCAGTCCCCAGGGGGCGCAGAGAGAAAAACTGTTTTTT; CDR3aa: CASSPQGAQREKLFF
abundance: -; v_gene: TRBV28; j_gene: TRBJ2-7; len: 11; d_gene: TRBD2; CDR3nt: TGTGCCTGGGGGAGGGCCTACGAGCAGTACTTC; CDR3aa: CAWGRAYEQYF
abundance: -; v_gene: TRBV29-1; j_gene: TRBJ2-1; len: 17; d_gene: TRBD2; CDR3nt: TGCAGCACCGGGACTATCCCTTTTCATAGCTCCTACAATGAGCAGTTCTTC; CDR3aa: CSTGTIPFHSSYNEQFF
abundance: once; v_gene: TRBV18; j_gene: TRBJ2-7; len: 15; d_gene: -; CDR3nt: TGTGCCAGCTCGTCCCGGGACGGAAAGTCCTACGAGCAGTACTTC; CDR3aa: CASSSRDGKSYEQYF
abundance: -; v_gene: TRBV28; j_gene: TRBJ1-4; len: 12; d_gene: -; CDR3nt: TGTGCCAGCAGTCCCTCAAGGGCCCCTCTGTTTTTT; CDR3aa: CASSPSRAPLFF
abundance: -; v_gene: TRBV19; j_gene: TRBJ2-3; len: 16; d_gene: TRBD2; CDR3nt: TGTGCCAGTAGTCTGCGTAGGCTAGCGGCTTCAGATACGCAGTATTTT; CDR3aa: CASSLRRLAASDTQYF
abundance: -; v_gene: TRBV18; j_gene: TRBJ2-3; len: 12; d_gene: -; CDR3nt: TGTGCCAGCTCACCACCTACAGATACGCAGTATTTT; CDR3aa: CASSPPTDTQYF
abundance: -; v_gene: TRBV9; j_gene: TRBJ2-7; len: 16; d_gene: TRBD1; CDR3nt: TGTGCCAGCAGCGTAGATGGGGGACAGGGGACCTACGAGCAGTACTTC; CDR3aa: CASSVDGGQGTYEQYF
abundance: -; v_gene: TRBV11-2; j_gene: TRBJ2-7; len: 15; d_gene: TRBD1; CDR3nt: TGTGCCAGCAGACTCCTTGGACAGGGGGCCGACGAGCAGTACTTC; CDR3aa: CASRLLGQGADEQYF
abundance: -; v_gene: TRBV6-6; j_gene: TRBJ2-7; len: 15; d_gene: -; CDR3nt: TGTGCCAGCAGTTACTCTCCTAGTAACTCCTACGAGCAGTACTTC; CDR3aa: CASSYSPSNSYEQYF
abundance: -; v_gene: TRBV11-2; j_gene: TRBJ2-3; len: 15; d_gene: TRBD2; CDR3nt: TGTGCCAGCAGCTTAGGGACTAGCGGCACAGATACGCAGTATTTT; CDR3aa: CASSLGTSGTDTQYF
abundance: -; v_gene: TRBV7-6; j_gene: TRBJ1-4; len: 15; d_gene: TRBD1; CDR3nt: TGTGCCAGCAGCCTCATCCAGGGGGTAGTGGGGAAACTGTTTTTT; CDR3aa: CASSLIQGVVGKLFF
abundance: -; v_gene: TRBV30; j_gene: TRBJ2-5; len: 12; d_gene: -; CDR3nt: TGTGCCTGGAGTCAGGGTGAAGAGACCCAGTACTTC; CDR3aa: CAWSQGEETQYF
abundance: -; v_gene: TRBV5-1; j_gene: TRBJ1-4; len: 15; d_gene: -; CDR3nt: TGCGCCAGCAGCTTGGAGAGTGGATCCAATGAAAAACTGTTTTTT; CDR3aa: CASSLESGSNEKLFF
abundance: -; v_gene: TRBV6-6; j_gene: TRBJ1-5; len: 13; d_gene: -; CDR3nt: TGTGCCAGCAGTTACCTACCAGGGCAGCCCCAGCATTTT; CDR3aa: CASSYLPGQPQHF
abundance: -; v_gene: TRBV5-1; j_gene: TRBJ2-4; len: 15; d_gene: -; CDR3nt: TGCGCCAGCAGCTTGGCCAACCCCCCGTGGGACATTCAGTACTTC; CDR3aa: CASSLANPPWDIQYF
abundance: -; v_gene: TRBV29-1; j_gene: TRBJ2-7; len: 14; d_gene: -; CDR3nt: TGCAGCGTTGTAATTTTAACTCTCCCCTACGAGCAGTACTTC; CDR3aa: CSVVILTLPYEQYF
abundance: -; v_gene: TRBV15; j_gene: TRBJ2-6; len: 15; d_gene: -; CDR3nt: TGTGCCACCAGCATCCCCCGGGGGGGGGCCAACGTCCTGACTTTC; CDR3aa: CATSIPRGGANVLTF
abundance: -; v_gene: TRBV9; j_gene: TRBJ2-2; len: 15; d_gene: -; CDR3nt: TGTGCCAGCAGCGTAGCTCCAGGGGAGACCGGGGAGCTGTTTTTT; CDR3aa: CASSVAPGETGELFF
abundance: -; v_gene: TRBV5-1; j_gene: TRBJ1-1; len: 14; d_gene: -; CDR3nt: TGCGCCAGCAGCCCTCAGGGGATGAACACTGAAGCTTTCTTT; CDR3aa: CASSPQGMNTEAFF
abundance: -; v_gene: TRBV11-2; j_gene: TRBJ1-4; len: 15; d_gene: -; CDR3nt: TGTGCCAGCAGCTTAGCCCTGGCCTCGGTGGAAAAACTGTTTTTT; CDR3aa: CASSLALASVEKLFF
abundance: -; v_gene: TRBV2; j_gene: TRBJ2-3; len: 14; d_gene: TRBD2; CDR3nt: TGTGCCAGCGGAATGACTAGCGGCACAGATACGCAGTATTTT; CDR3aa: CASGMTSGTDTQYF
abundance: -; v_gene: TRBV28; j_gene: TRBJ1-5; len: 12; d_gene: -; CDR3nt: TGTGCCAGCAGGGGGCAGGGCCAGCCCCAGCATTTT; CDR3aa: CASRGQGQPQHF
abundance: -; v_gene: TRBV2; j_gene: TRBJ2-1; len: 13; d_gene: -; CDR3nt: TGTGCCACCCATGGAGGCTCCTACAATGAGCAGTTCTTC; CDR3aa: CATHGGSYNEQFF
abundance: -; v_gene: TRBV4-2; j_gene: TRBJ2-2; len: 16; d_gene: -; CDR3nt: TGTGCCAGCAGCCAAGATAAACGGGGGGCCGGGAGGGAGCTGTTTTTT; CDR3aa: CASSQDKRGAGRELFF
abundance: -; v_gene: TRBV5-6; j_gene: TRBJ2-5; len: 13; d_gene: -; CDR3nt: TGTGCCAGCAGCTACTTCGGCCAAGAGACCCAGTACTTC; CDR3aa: CASSYFGQETQYF
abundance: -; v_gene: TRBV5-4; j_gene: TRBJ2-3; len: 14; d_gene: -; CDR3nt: TGTGCCAGCAGCTTGAAGCAGGGGCGAGATACGCAGTATTTT; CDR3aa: CASSLKQGRDTQYF
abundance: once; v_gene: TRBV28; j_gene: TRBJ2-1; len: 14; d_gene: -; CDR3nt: TGTGCCAGCCGTCCGGGACCGGACTACAATGAGCAGTTCTTC; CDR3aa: CASRPGPDYNEQFF
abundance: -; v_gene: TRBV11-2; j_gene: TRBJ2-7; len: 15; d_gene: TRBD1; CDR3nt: TGTGCCAGCAGTAGCCGGGACAGGGCGTCCTACGAGCAGTACTTC; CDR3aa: CASSSRDRASYEQYF
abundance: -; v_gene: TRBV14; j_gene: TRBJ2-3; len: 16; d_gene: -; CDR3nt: TGTGCCAGCAGCCAGTTTGGACTCAACCGTTTGGATACGCAGTATTTT; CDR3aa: CASSQFGLNRLDTQYF
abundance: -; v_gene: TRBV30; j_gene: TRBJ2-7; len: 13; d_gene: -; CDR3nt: TGTGCCTGGAGCCCGGACGGCCGTTACGAGCAGTACTTC; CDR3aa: CAWSPDGRYEQYF